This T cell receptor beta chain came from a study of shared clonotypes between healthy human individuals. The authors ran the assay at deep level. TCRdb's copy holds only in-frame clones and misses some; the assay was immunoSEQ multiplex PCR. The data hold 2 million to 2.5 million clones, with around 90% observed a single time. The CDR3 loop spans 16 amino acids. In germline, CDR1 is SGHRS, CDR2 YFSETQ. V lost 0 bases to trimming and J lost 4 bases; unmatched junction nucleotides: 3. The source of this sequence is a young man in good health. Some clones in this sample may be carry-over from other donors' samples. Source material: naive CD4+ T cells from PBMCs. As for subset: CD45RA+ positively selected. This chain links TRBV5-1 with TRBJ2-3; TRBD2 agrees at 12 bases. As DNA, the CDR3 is TGCGCCAGCAGCTTGGCTAGCGGGAGGGCCGCAGATACGCAGTATTTT. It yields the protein CASSLASGRAADTQYF.